This is a list of T cell receptor beta chains from one sample in a study of T cell changes during pregnancy in multiple sclerosis. Here immunoSEQ multiplex PCR was the method, and the copy in TCRdb shows in-frame clones only, minus some. Among around 100,000 clones listed, around nine tenths were seen once. The source was peripheral blood, collected in the third trimester of pregnancy. The receptor set was obtained from a female donor with multiple sclerosis, enrolled in a pregnancy study. CDR3s include the opening cysteine and the closing phenylalanine or tryptophan. Each record gives: V gene, J gene, CDR3 protein.

TRBV28	TRBJ2-7	CASSHAGTGSYEQYF
TRBV7-6	TRBJ1-2	CASSPFAEGSSGYTF
TRBV21-1	TRBJ2-7	CASSLPELWDNSYEQYF
TRBV9	TRBJ1-3	CASSVRTGAGNTIYF
TRBV19	TRBJ2-6	CASSLATGGARGANVLTF
TRBV30	TRBJ1-6	CAWSVSRVNSPLHF
TRBV11-2	TRBJ1-1	CASSYPLGQVNMNTEAFF
TRBV19	TRBJ1-1	CASSSWTALNTEAFF
TRBV19	TRBJ2-1	CASSSQGARPYNEQFF
TRBV7-2	TRBJ1-4	CASSSDRGLYEKLFF
TRBV5-6	TRBJ1-2	CASSLGGLWLSYTF